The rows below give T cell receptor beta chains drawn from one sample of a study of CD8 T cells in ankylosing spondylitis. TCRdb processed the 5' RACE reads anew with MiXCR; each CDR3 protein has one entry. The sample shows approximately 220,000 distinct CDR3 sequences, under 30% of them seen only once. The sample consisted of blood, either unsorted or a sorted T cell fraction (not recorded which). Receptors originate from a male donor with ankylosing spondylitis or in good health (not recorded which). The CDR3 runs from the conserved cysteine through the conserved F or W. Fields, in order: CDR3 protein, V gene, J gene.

cdr3_aa: CASSQEARINEKLFF; v_call: TRBV4-2; j_call: TRBJ1-4
cdr3_aa: CSARDPTTSGVYNEQFF; v_call: TRBV20-1; j_call: TRBJ2-1
cdr3_aa: CSGQGLAVYEQYF; v_call: TRBV20-1; j_call: TRBJ2-7
cdr3_aa: CASSDSGNAYNEQFF; v_call: TRBV9; j_call: TRBJ2-1
cdr3_aa: CATSRRLAVGGEQYF; v_call: TRBV15; j_call: TRBJ2-7
cdr3_aa: CASSQDRGGQGSF; v_call: TRBV4-3; j_call: TRBJ2-5
cdr3_aa: CASSLAGSHEQYF; v_call: TRBV12-3/TRBV12-4; j_call: TRBJ2-7
cdr3_aa: CSGRTYNEQFF; v_call: TRBV29-1; j_call: TRBJ2-1
cdr3_aa: CASSPRSPSRGHNEQFF; v_call: TRBV18; j_call: TRBJ2-1
cdr3_aa: CASSSTGLAGLTGELFF; v_call: TRBV5-1; j_call: TRBJ2-2
cdr3_aa: CASSSTLAGNYNEQFF; v_call: TRBV11-2; j_call: TRBJ2-1
cdr3_aa: CASSFSGVDQPQHF; v_call: TRBV5-1; j_call: TRBJ1-5
cdr3_aa: CASSSGQGSDTQYF; v_call: TRBV5-6; j_call: TRBJ2-3
cdr3_aa: CASSQEGEAAGGSKQFF; v_call: TRBV4-2; j_call: TRBJ2-1
cdr3_aa: CSVRRDTYEKLFF; v_call: TRBV20-1; j_call: TRBJ1-4
cdr3_aa: CSASLPRTSTDTQYF; v_call: TRBV20-1; j_call: TRBJ2-3
cdr3_aa: CASGLSDRQETQYF; v_call: TRBV5-5; j_call: TRBJ2-5
cdr3_aa: CASSFNSPTEAFF; v_call: TRBV12-3/TRBV12-4; j_call: TRBJ1-1
cdr3_aa: CASSYSIRRDTNTGELFF; v_call: TRBV6-2/TRBV6-3; j_call: TRBJ2-2
cdr3_aa: CASSFRQGAHGYTF; v_call: TRBV5-1; j_call: TRBJ1-2
cdr3_aa: CASSLTSGRTNEQFF; v_call: TRBV7-3; j_call: TRBJ2-1
cdr3_aa: CASRREGNTDTQYF; v_call: TRBV6-1; j_call: TRBJ2-3
cdr3_aa: CASSVGGGGTVYNEQFF; v_call: TRBV9; j_call: TRBJ2-1
cdr3_aa: CASSSRGSTYGYTF; v_call: TRBV7-8; j_call: TRBJ1-2
cdr3_aa: CASSLGLAGGIQTQYF; v_call: TRBV7-2; j_call: TRBJ2-5
cdr3_aa: CSARDQERIKYNEQFF; v_call: TRBV20-1; j_call: TRBJ2-1
cdr3_aa: CASSPGQGRHNEQFF; v_call: TRBV9; j_call: TRBJ2-1
cdr3_aa: CSARGTSRNSYNEQFF; v_call: TRBV20-1; j_call: TRBJ2-1
cdr3_aa: CASRRGSTGRINSPLHF; v_call: TRBV6-1; j_call: TRBJ1-6
cdr3_aa: CSVESGGESVDTQYF; v_call: TRBV29-1; j_call: TRBJ2-3
cdr3_aa: CATSRDLRRESRYNEQFF; v_call: TRBV15; j_call: TRBJ2-1
cdr3_aa: CASSELSVTEAFF; v_call: TRBV6-1; j_call: TRBJ1-1
cdr3_aa: CASSLVAGLGYNEQFF; v_call: TRBV7-2; j_call: TRBJ2-1
cdr3_aa: CSASSESEQFF; v_call: TRBV20-1; j_call: TRBJ2-1
cdr3_aa: CASSLAASGYSYNEQFF; v_call: TRBV7-2; j_call: TRBJ2-1
cdr3_aa: CSARDPRGQYF; v_call: TRBV20-1; j_call: TRBJ2-4
cdr3_aa: CASSLGHNTEAFF; v_call: TRBV6-5; j_call: TRBJ1-1
cdr3_aa: CSARAGDNYREQFF; v_call: TRBV20-1; j_call: TRBJ2-1
cdr3_aa: CASSLEGGAYNEQFF; v_call: TRBV5-5; j_call: TRBJ2-1
cdr3_aa: CSATLAGEGNEQYF; v_call: TRBV29-1; j_call: TRBJ2-7
cdr3_aa: CASSPSDRVAQFF; v_call: TRBV7-2; j_call: TRBJ2-1
cdr3_aa: CTSRKELQGREAFF; v_call: TRBV12-3/TRBV12-4; j_call: TRBJ1-1
cdr3_aa: CASSEYWNQPQHF; v_call: TRBV6-1; j_call: TRBJ1-5
cdr3_aa: CASSTVLGQETQYF; v_call: TRBV7-9; j_call: TRBJ2-5
cdr3_aa: CSASHPMGVKNIQYF; v_call: TRBV20-1; j_call: TRBJ2-4
cdr3_aa: CSAATTSTTQYF; v_call: TRBV20-1; j_call: TRBJ2-3
cdr3_aa: CSARQGINTQYF; v_call: TRBV29-1; j_call: TRBJ2-3
cdr3_aa: CASSFGTGKMNTEAFF; v_call: TRBV5-1; j_call: TRBJ1-1
cdr3_aa: CASSFGDRVGDTQYF; v_call: TRBV12-3/TRBV12-4; j_call: TRBJ2-3
cdr3_aa: CASGLEGASSTDTQYF; v_call: TRBV5-1; j_call: TRBJ2-3
cdr3_aa: CASRHIRGSSSYEQYF; v_call: TRBV3-1; j_call: TRBJ2-7
cdr3_aa: CASSLRWEGVGELFF; v_call: TRBV11-2; j_call: TRBJ2-2